The sequence of this T cell receptor beta chain was determined in a study of cytomegalovirus exposure and HLA in healthy donors. PCR was performed using 60 Vbeta and 13 Jbeta primers. Libraries were prepared by immunoSEQ multiplex PCR; TCRdb keeps only in-frame clonotypes and omits some of them. Of more than 45,000 clones in the sample, roughly 80% were seen once. Points from the study as a whole: Researchers reportedly found TCR beta sequences accurately predicted most subjects' HLA-A and HLA-B alleles. A prior analysis recorded that most TCR beta V segments were productive about 87% or about 30% of the time. Most of the CMV-associated TCR beta chains (in a later analysis) appeared to be HLA-restricted.

As for this clone: What it recognizes is unknown.

The CDR3 consists of 15 residues. V was pared by 2 bases and J by 1 base, with 8 bases between. The germline V gene encodes CDR1 MNHEY and CDR2 SVGAGI. The source of this sequence is a man aged 30 to 45 in good health and CMV-seronegative. The J gene is TRBJ2-2, the V gene TRBV6-5, with D possibly TRBD1 on 6 matching bases. The material sequenced was PBMCs. CDR3: CASSYRGMNTGELFF. CDR3 bases: TGTGCCAGCAGTTACAGGGGGATGAACACCGGGGAGCTGTTTTTT.